These 8 T cell receptor beta chains share one sample of origin, sequenced in a study of blood T cell repertoires in COVID-19. Sequenced by immunoSEQ multiplex PCR; TCRdb stores in-frame clones only, minus some. The top ten hold around 2% of the sample, which has hundreds of thousands of clones, more than 70% seen once. Sequenced material: PBMCs or T cells enriched from blood (not recorded which). Receptors originate from a woman aged 50 to 60 who had recovered from COVID-19.

This chain joins TRBV28 and TRBJ1-2; 9 bases map to TRBD1. Germline CDR1 reads MDHEN; CDR2 reads SYDVKM. The CDR3 is 15 amino acids. V shed 4 bases and J 4 bases; nucleotides not matched to a gene: 7. The CDR3 DNA sequence: TGTGCCAGCAGTTCTCCCTTGACAGGGGGCTATGGCTACACCTTC. It encodes CASSSPLTGGYGYTF.

V usage is TRBV6-1 and J usage is TRBJ2-3; possibly TRBD2 for D (5 bases). The CDR3 loop spans 16 amino acids. Germline CDR1 MNHNS, CDR2 SASEGT. V lost 6 bases, J lost 3 bases, and 19 bases lay in between. This CDR3 is CASSENPSGSTDTQYF. The CDR3 bases are TGTGCCAGCAGCGAAAACCCAAGCGGCAGTACAGATACGCAGTATTTT.

This chain links TRBV15 with TRBJ1-4, with a possible D match to TRBD1 (5 bases). Germline lookup yields CDR1 LNHNV and CDR2 YYDKDF (reference sequence). Between the trimmed V and J ends, which lost 0 bases and 5 bases, there was a span of 10 bases. This CDR3 region has 15 residues. The DNA for the CDR3 is TGTGCCACCAGCAGAGATCCAGGGTTAAATGAAAAACTGTTTTTT. This translates into CATSRDPGLNEKLFF.

CDR3 region: CASSYSRTRLNTEAFF. Here the CDR3 DNA reads TGTGCCAGCAGTTACTCTCGGACTCGTTTGAACACTGAAGCTTTCTTT. This chain links TRBV6-5 with TRBJ1-1; D gene unclear. V was shortened by 0 bases and J by 0 bases, with 11 bases between the two germline ends. CDR3 length: 16 amino acids. CDR1 is MNHEY and CDR2 is SVGAGI in the germline V gene.

The chain carries TRBV27 and TRBJ1-4; TRBD1 aligns across 7 bases. V gave up 4 bases and J gave up 5 bases; unmatched junction bases: 7. The CDR3 covers 15 residues. Germline CDR1 reads MNHEY; CDR2 reads SMNVEV (reference sequence). The CDR3 bases are TGTGCCAGCAGTTCACAGGGGCTGTTCAATGAAAAACTGTTTTTT. Translation gives CASSSQGLFNEKLFF.

The chain combines TRBV27 with TRBJ1-1, with D uncertain. V lost 5 bases and J lost 0, with 4 bases in between. The CDR3 sequence is 12 residues long. Per germline, CDR1 MNHEY and CDR2 SMNVEV (reference sequence). The CDR3 sequence: CASSDMNTEAFF. CDR3 nucleotide sequence: TGTGCCAGCAGTGACATGAACACTGAAGCTTTCTTT.

This sequence joins TRBV5-4 and TRBJ2-6; D unresolved. CDR1 is SGHNT, CDR2 YYREEE, per germline (reference sequence). Trimming pared 4 bases from V and 0 bases from J, leaving 8 bases between. The CDR3 runs 15 residues. CDR3 DNA: TGTGCCAGCAGCGCAAGAGACTCTGGGGCCAACGTCCTGACTTTC. It yields the protein CASSARDSGANVLTF.

The chain recombines TRBV13 with TRBJ1-3; D is perhaps TRBD1 (6 bases). Germline CDR1 reads PRHDT; CDR2 reads FYEKMQ (reference sequence). Trimming took off 6 bases at V and 2 bases at J, with 11 bases between the two ends. The CDR3 has 14 amino acids. The CDR3 protein is CASSGQGTGNTIYF. CDR3 in DNA: TGTGCCAGCAGTGGTCAGGGGACTGGAAACACCATATATTTT.